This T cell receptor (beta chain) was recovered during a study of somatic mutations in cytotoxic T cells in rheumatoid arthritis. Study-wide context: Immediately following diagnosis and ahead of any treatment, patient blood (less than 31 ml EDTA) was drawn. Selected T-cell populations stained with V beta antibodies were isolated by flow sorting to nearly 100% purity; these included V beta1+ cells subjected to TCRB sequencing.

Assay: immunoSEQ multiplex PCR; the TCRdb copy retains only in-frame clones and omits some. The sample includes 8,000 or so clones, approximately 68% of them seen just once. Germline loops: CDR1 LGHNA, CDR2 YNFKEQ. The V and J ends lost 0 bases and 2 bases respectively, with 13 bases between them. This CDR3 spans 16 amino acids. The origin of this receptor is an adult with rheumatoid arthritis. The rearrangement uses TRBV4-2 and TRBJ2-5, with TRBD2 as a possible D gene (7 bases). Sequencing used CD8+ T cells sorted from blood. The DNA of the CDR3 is TGTGCCAGCAGCCAAGAGGGGCGGGGGACACAAGAGACCCAGTACTTC. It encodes CASSQEGRGTQETQYF.